This T cell receptor beta chain emerged from a study of vaccination effects on CD4 cells after COVID-19 (dated by TCRdb to 2022 to 2024). About the investigation overall: Post-vaccine samples across the study were collected a median of 72 days after the second dose, with a range of 14 to 241. SARS-CoV-2 spike-specific CD4+ TCR repertoires were compared before and after mRNA vaccination in COVID-19 convalescent patients and in infection-naive vaccine recipients. Cultures from other donors in the study were sequenced using the Oncomine TCR Beta short-read assay on an Illumina iSeq 100. Altogether, some 10 COVID-19 convalescent patients and a few SARS-CoV-2-naive healthy vaccine recipients made up the full study.

Libraries were built with the immunoSEQ multiplex PCR assay. TCR beta CDR3 sequencing was performed on DNA from the cultured, isolated CD4+ T cells. The published analysis was carried out like this. Non-productive TCR sequences were discarded, and reads were trimmed to the CDR3 region, with only CDR3s of 7 or more amino acids retained. The MANAFEST web app was used to pick out antigen-specific clonotypes by comparing their expansion in peptide wells with that in reference cultures. To count as positive, a clone had to show expansion at FDR<0.05 compared with the reference and with all other wells, an odds ratio above 5, and a frequency above 0.1% in two replicate wells. Clonotypes significantly expanded in SARS-CoV-2 spike wells and in at least one common cold coronavirus spike condition were defined as cross-reactive. Levenshtein distance calculated with the stringdist R package was used to assess CDR3 similarity, and unrooted trees were constructed with ape in R 3.6.1. TCRdb provides this immuneACCESS table in a form limited to in-frame rearrangements. Some clones are lacking; in checked studies, under half of them reflect an unresolved V gene, and why the rest are absent is not known. The V and J calls and clone size were taken over from that table, and D and trimming were inferred from the DNA. Recorded for this sample are tens of thousands of clones; roughly 73% of them occurred a single time. More than 0.85% of the sample comes from the top ten.

In the ViraFEST assay, PBMC were stimulated with viral peptide pools, and antigen-specific CD4+ T cell clonotypes were then identified by expansion using TCR sequencing. After more than nine days of culture, CD4+ T cells were isolated with the EasySep CD4+ T cell isolation kit. Each participant got two doses of an mRNA SARS-CoV-2 vaccine, either BNT162b2 or mRNA-1273. Negative nucleocapsid antibody results before and after vaccination confirmed that the healthy vaccine recipients had no prior SARS-CoV-2 infection. About 2.1 million PBMC per well were cultured with approximately 10 ug/ml peptides in IMDM containing 5% human AB serum, approximately 10 IU/ml IL-2 and gentamicin. On days 3 and 7, half of the culture medium was replaced with fresh IL-2-containing medium. Unless noted otherwise, every peptide stimulation condition was cultured in triplicate wells. PBMC were separated from whole blood using Ficoll-Paque Plus gradient centrifugation and were then either cryopreserved at -140C or used fresh. The spike proteins of SARS-CoV-2 and of the common cold coronaviruses HCoV-NL63, HCoV-OC43 and HCoV-229E were spanned by overlapping peptide pools. The QIAamp micro DNA kit was used to extract genomic DNA from the cultured CD4+ T cells.

As for this clone: The antigen it binds to is not known. No base-level quality is on record; no much larger clone is a single base apart.

Trimming accounts for 1 base at V and 0 bases at J, while the number of junction bases matched to no gene is 3. The CDR3 holds 16 amino acids from the cysteine to the phenylalanine. The sequence is cut down to CDR3 DNA, 48 bases in frame from base 1. From a lookup of the germline V gene, CDR1 and CDR2 are SGHVS and FQNEAQ. General findings and caveats noted by the study authors: Both infection-induced and vaccine-induced clones contracted markedly at late post-vaccination timepoints, which is consistent with waning T cell responses. In healthy vaccine recipients, vaccine-induced clones were almost all SARS-CoV-2 mono-reactive, with only 1 of 255 cross-reactive with common cold coronaviruses. Only a small number of convalescent patients were included, and no early post-infection timepoints were available, which limited the study.

The sample consisted of CD4+ T cells from PBMCs cultured with HCoV-OC43 spike peptides, taken after COVID-19 vaccination. The cell subset or site label corresponds to: HCoV-OC43 spike overlapping peptide pool stimulation. This clonotype originated in a human donor who received a COVID-19 vaccine. The chain links TRBV7-8 with TRBJ2-5; the central 9 bases match TRBD2. The CDR3 region reads CASSLGLAANQETQYF. At the DNA level, the sequence is TGTGCCAGCAGCTTAGGACTAGCGGCGAACCAAGAGACCCAGTACTTC.